This T cell receptor beta chain appears in the sequencing data of a study of Ad26.COV2.S vaccination and SARS-CoV-2 variants. At the level of the study: Among those in the COV1001 Ad26.COV2.S trial arm was the donor. Administration of Ad26.COV2.S was intramuscular, either once or twice 56 days apart.

Germline V lookup: CDR1 MGHDK, CDR2 SYGVNS. Deletions cut 5 bases from V and 10 bases from J, with 15 bases between. The CDR3 loop spans 13 amino acids. Measured with immunoSEQ multiplex PCR; TCRdb has only the in-frame clones, and not every one. The repertoire consists of 350,000 to 500,000 clones, with roughly 90% occurring once and the leading ten covering 9.5% to 15%. Treatment noted: some 20 received Ad26.COV2.S at low or high dose, single or two shots; about 5 received placebo; per-sample allocation not given. The samples were gathered on day 63 after the first injection of vaccine or placebo. An adult of 18-55 years in Boston served as donor.

This rearrangement joins TRBV25-1 to TRBJ2-1, with D perhaps matching TRBD1 (5 bases). This TCR came from a person aged 18-60 years who received the Ad26.COV2.S COVID-19 vaccine or a placebo. Source: peripheral blood, taken in a trial of Ad26.COV2.S vaccine versus placebo. The CDR3 nucleotides are TGTGCCAGCAGTCTTCTAGGGGTAGGGGAGCAGTTCTTC. This encodes CASSLLGVGEQFF.